This entry lists 31 T cell receptor beta chains sequenced from one sample in a study of blood T cells in healthy people across ages. Next came a second PCR, run for about 7 to 12 cycles, which used a sample-barcoded 5' primer along with a J-beta primer mix. In TCRdb, the 5' RACE reads were re-called with MiXCR into one record per CDR3 protein. The repertoire holds 1.5 million to 2 million distinct CDR3 sequences, with roughly 32% as singletons. The sample consisted of blood. The receptors here all came from a woman between 25 and 40 years old in good health.

This clonotype was counted a few times. The V gene is TRBV5-1, the J gene TRBJ1-1; TRBD1 matches at 8 bases. Germline V gene sequence: CDR1 SGHRS, CDR2 YFSETQ. V was clipped by 4 bases and J by 1 base; unmatched bases: 9. CDR3 length: 16 residues. This chain's CDR3 is CASSGRTGLGNTEAFF. In DNA form, the CDR3 reads TGCGCCAGCAGCGGGAGGACAGGGTTGGGGAACACTGAAGCTTTCTTT.

The gene calls are TRBV12-3 or TRBV12-4 and TRBJ1-6; D uncertain. V was pared by 1 base and J by 2 bases, with 3 bases between. This CDR3 has 14 residues. The CDR3 nucleotides are TGTGCCAGCAGTTTAGGACCCTATAATTCACCCCTCCACTTT. Translation gives CASSLGPYNSPLHF.

The CDR3 is CASSPGTGVGGSSTDTQYF. DNA of the CDR3: TGTGCCAGCAGTCCTGGGACAGGGGTAGGCGGGAGTAGCACAGATACGCAGTATTTT. This sequence joins TRBV12-3 or TRBV12-4 and TRBJ2-3; TRBD1 matches 10 bases. The CDR3 consists of 19 residues. J was trimmed by 0 bases and V by 5 bases; bases with no gene match: 14.

Only a few counts were recorded for this clonotype. The V call is TRBV11-2, the J call TRBJ2-5; 11 nucleotides agree with TRBD2. Trimming at V came to 4 bases and at J to 5 bases, leaving 9 bases not matched to a gene. The CDR3 has 16 amino acids. Germline V gene lookup returns CDR1 SGHAT and CDR2 FQNNGV. The CDR3 nucleotides read TGTGCCAGCAGCTCTCGATCGACTAGCGGGAAGGAGACCCAGTACTTC. Protein product: CASSSRSTSGKETQYF.

The chain has TRBV14 and TRBJ2-3, with D uncertain. This CDR3 is 12 amino acids long. Germline CDR1 SGHDN, CDR2 FVKESK. Trimming took off 1 base at V and 6 bases at J, with 5 bases between the two ends. CDR3 in amino acids: CASSQARDTQYF. CDR3 coding DNA: TGTGCCAGCAGCCAAGCGCGGGATACGCAGTATTTT.

The genes are TRBV5-1 and TRBJ2-2; 8 nucleotides align to TRBD1. V was pared by 2 bases and J by 2 bases, with 8 bases of the junction left unmatched. The CDR3 extends over 17 amino acids. Germline V CDR1 and CDR2: SGHRS, YFSETQ. CDR3 DNA: TGCGCCAGCAGCTTCACATCCGGGACAGGTAACACCGGGGAGCTGTTTTTT. The encoded protein is CASSFTSGTGNTGELFF.

This clonotype turned up a few times. This chain uses TRBV25-1 with TRBJ2-7, with D perhaps given as TRBD1 or TRBD2 (6 bases each). CDR1 is MGHDK, CDR2 SYGVNS, per germline. The CDR3 extends over 15 amino acids. The V end lost 7 bases, the J end lost 4 bases, and 20 bases lay between the germline ends. Here the CDR3 reads CASKKGGTVAYEQYF. The CDR3, as DNA: TGTGCCAGCAAGAAGGGGGGAACAGTCGCTTACGAGCAGTACTTC.

This clonotype occurred many times. CDR3 protein: CASSGQGGSRTEAFF. In DNA, the CDR3 is TGTGCCAGCAGTGGTCAAGGGGGTTCGAGGACTGAAGCTTTCTTT. The gene calls are TRBV12-3 or TRBV12-4 and TRBJ1-1; D is possibly TRBD1 (6 bases). The CDR3 covers 15 residues. The V and J ends lost 5 bases and 5 bases respectively, with 18 bases between them.

The chain joins TRBV12-3 or TRBV12-4 to TRBJ1-1; D remains ambiguous. V dropped 8 bases and J dropped 1 base, with 14 bases sitting between them. This CDR3 comprises 14 residues. The CDR3 protein is CASGPPIRNTEAFF. CDR3 nucleotide sequence: TGTGCCAGCGGACCCCCTATAAGGAACACTGAAGCTTTCTTT.

The V call is TRBV6-2 or TRBV6-3, the J call TRBJ2-2, with 8 positions matching TRBD2. The V and J ends lost 6 bases and 6 bases, in that order; junction bases with no gene match: 9. Germline V CDR1 and CDR2: MNHEY, SVGEGT. The CDR3 extends over 15 amino acids. The CDR3 sequence: CASSREGGRSGELFF. In DNA form, the CDR3 reads TGTGCCAGCAGCCGGGAGGGGGGAAGATCCGGGGAGCTGTTTTTT.

The chain employs TRBV5-1 and TRBJ1-1, with D unclear. Per germline, CDR1 SGHRS and CDR2 YFSETQ. The CDR3 has 14 amino acids. V gave up 2 bases and J gave up 1 base, with 9 bases separating them. The CDR3 region has the DNA TGCGCCAGCAGCTTAGACTGGGCGAACACTGAAGCTTTCTTT. Protein product: CASSLDWANTEAFF. The full variable domain, with the rest looked up from reference TRBV5-1 and TRBJ1-1, is KAGVTQTPRYLIKTRGQQVTLSCSPISGHRSVSWYQQTPGQGLQFLFEYFSETQRNKGNFPGRFSGRQFSNSRSEMNVSTLELGDSALYLCASSLDWANTEAFFGQGTRLTVV.

The V gene is TRBV4-2, the J gene TRBJ2-3, with a tentative D call TRBD1 (5 bases). The V end lost 7 bases, the J end lost 4 bases, and 21 bases lay between the germline ends. There are 16 residues in the CDR3. The germline V gene encodes CDR1 LGHNA and CDR2 YNFKEQ. CDR3 region: CASNKEGEGEPDTQYF. CDR3 DNA sequence: TGTGCCAGCAACAAGGAAGGAGAAGGGGAACCAGATACGCAGTATTTT.

This chain links TRBV6-4 with TRBJ2-1; D is undetermined. Deletions cut 3 bases from V and 4 bases from J, with 13 bases between. CDR3 size: 15 residues. The germline CDR1 and CDR2 sequences are MRHNA and SNTAGT. The CDR3 protein is CASSEGLPPYNEQFF. CDR3 in DNA: TGTGCCAGCAGTGAGGGCCTACCCCCATACAATGAGCAGTTCTTC.

V usage is TRBV27 and J usage is TRBJ1-5; D is ambiguous. Germline CDR1 MNHEY, CDR2 SMNVEV (reference sequence). The CDR3 contains 15 residues. Trimming shortened V by 6 bases and J by 0 bases, and 12 bases separated the two germline ends. The CDR3 DNA sequence: TGTGCCAGCAGGATTCACTGGGGTAGCAATCAGCCCCAGCATTTT. This codes for CASRIHWGSNQPQHF.

The chain couples TRBV27 to TRBJ2-7; 7 nucleotides align to TRBD1. CDR3 size: 15 residues. CDR1 and CDR2 (germline): MNHEY, SMNVEV (reference sequence). V was pared by 4 bases and J by 4 bases, with 10 bases of the junction left unmatched. The CDR3 spells CASSSNRGAAYEQYF. CDR3 nucleotides: TGTGCCAGCAGTTCAAACAGGGGCGCAGCGTACGAGCAGTACTTC.

The table lists this clonotype with a few counts. The chain combines TRBV11-2 with TRBJ2-1; the match to TRBD2 covers 8 bases. The germline V gene encodes CDR1 SGHAT and CDR2 FQNNGV. The V segment lost 2 bases and the J segment 2 bases; nucleotides outside the gene matches: 5. This CDR3 contains 16 residues. The CDR3 DNA sequence: TGTGCCAGCAGCTTATTATCTAGCGGGCCCTACAATGAGCAGTTCTTC. The encoded protein is CASSLLSSGPYNEQFF. The variable domain in full, completed from reference TRBV11-2 and TRBJ2-1, reads EAGVAQSPRYKIIEKRQSVAFWCNPISGHATLYWYQQILGQGPKLLIQFQNNGVVDDSQLPKDRFSAERLKGVDSTLKIQPAKLEDSAVYLCASSLLSSGPYNEQFFGPGTRLTVL.

The chain joins TRBV6-1 to TRBJ2-3; 9 nucleotides agree with TRBD2. This CDR3 region has 17 residues. Trimming took 6 bases from V and 0 from J; bases not matched to a gene: 10. CDR1 MNHNS and CDR2 SASEGT come from the germline V gene. The CDR3 protein is CASSRGRLAASTDTQYF. The CDR3 nucleotides are TGTGCCAGCAGCCGGGGGCGACTAGCGGCTAGCACAGATACGCAGTATTTT.

This clonotype was seen just once. The rearrangement links TRBV10-3 to TRBJ1-2; D might be TRBD1 (5 bases). Trimming cost V 10 bases and J 8 bases, with 26 bases left between them. From germline, CDR1 is ENHRY and CDR2 SYGVKD. The CDR3 extends over 15 amino acids. CDR3 loop: CATDPQGAPNQGYTF. The CDR3 DNA reads as TGTGCCACCGACCCTCAAGGGGCACCTAACCAGGGCTACACCTTC.

A word on this clonotype: A single base separates this from a much larger clone, so it may be a read error. The chain uses TRBV5-1 and TRBJ2-1, with D perhaps TRBD1 or TRBD2 (5 bases each). CDR1 SGHRS and CDR2 YFSETQ come from the germline V gene. Trimming took off 1 base at V and 10 bases at J, with 15 bases between the two ends. The CDR3 extends over 14 amino acids. The CDR3 DNA follows: TGCGCCAGCAGCTTGTGGGACCCATTCTTGGAGCAGTTCTTC. Amino acids: CASSLWDPFLEQFF. The whole variable domain, filled in from reference TRBV5-1 and TRBJ2-1, reads KAGVTQTPRYLIKTRGQQVTLSCSPISGHRSVSWYQQTPGQGLQFLFEYFSETQRNKGNFPGRFSGRQFSNSRSEMNVSTLELGDSALYLCASSLWDPFLEQFFGPGTRLTVL.

This clonotype was seen only a few times. This chain uses TRBV20-1 with TRBJ2-5, with TRBD2 matching over 11 bases. Germline V gene data show CDR1 as DFQATT and CDR2 as SNEGSKA (reference sequence). The CDR3 is 17 amino acids. V shed 0 bases, J shed 1 base, and the junction held 7 bases outside the gene matches. The CDR3, as DNA: TGCAGTGCTAGAGATCTTGCTAGCGGGGGGCTCCAAGAGACCCAGTACTTC. Amino acids: CSARDLASGGLQETQYF.

In this sample, this clonotype turned up a few times. This sequence joins TRBV5-1 and TRBJ2-1, with no clear D. Germline V gene data show CDR1 as SGHRS and CDR2 as YFSETQ. Trimming shortened V by 5 bases and J by 4 bases, and 7 bases separated the two germline ends. CDR3 length: 12 residues. The CDR3 DNA sequence: TGCGCCAGCAGGGATCCGTACAATGAGCAGTTCTTC. Amino acids: CASRDPYNEQFF.

The gene calls are TRBV11-2 and TRBJ2-1, with 12 bases lining up with TRBD1. The CDR3 contains 17 residues. CDR1 is SGHAT, CDR2 FQNNGV, per germline. The ends lost 1 base at V and 14 bases at J; junction bases unmatched: 15. CDR3 protein: CASSLVFGTGGSYNEFF. In nucleotides, the CDR3 is TGTGCCAGCAGCTTAGTTTTCGGGACAGGGGGCTCCTACAATGAGTTCTTC.

The chain couples TRBV7-3 to TRBJ1-1; no firm D call. This CDR3 is built from 12 residues. Per the germline V gene, CDR1 is SGHTA and CDR2 is FQGTGA. Between the trimmed V and J ends, which lost 1 base and 5 bases, there was a span of 5 bases. CDR3 amino acids: CASSLKETEAFF. The CDR3 DNA sequence: TGTGCCAGCAGCTTAAAGGAGACTGAAGCTTTCTTT.

This clonotype was counted a few times. J is TRBJ1-2 and V is TRBV20-1, with TRBD1 matching 7 bases. Germline trimming cut 6 bases from V and 8 bases from J; bases unmatched to any gene: 9. Germline V gene data show CDR1 as DFQATT and CDR2 as SNEGSKA (reference sequence). The CDR3 covers 12 residues. CDR3 region: CSAKTGISGYTF. The CDR3 coding sequence is TGCAGTGCGAAGACAGGGATAAGCGGCTACACCTTC.

Concerning this clonotype: A much larger clone differs from this one at a single base, so this may be a read error. The V and J genes are TRBV20-1 and TRBJ1-2; 10 positions match TRBD1. In germline, CDR1 is DFQATT, CDR2 SNEGSKA (reference sequence). The junction had 5 bases not matched to a gene; V was cut back by 0 bases and J by 4 bases. The CDR3 sequence is 15 residues long. In DNA form, the CDR3 reads TGCAGTGCTAGAGATGTGGGACAGGGGAGCTATGGCTACACCTTC. Amino acid sequence: CSARDVGQGSYGYTF.

This clonotype turned up a few times. The gene calls are TRBV4-1 and TRBJ1-2; a weak D match, TRBD1 (6 bases). The germline V gene has CDR1 MGHRA and CDR2 YSYEKL. Trimming removed 3 bases at V and 8 bases at J, with 16 bases between. CDR3 size: 14 residues. The CDR3 nucleotides read TGCGCCAGCAGCCAGGTACAGGGTAATGAAGGCTACACCTTC. It yields the protein CASSQVQGNEGYTF.

The chain uses TRBV20-1 and TRBJ2-1; D is perhaps TRBD1 (6 bases). Trimming left V 0 bases short and J 4 bases short, with 10 bases between. The germline V gene has CDR1 DFQATT and CDR2 SNEGSKA (reference sequence). The CDR3 covers 14 residues. The CDR3 protein is CSARDLRGYNEQFF. The DNA of the CDR3 is TGCAGTGCTAGAGATTTAAGGGGGTACAATGAGCAGTTCTTC.

This clonotype has a single count. V is TRBV6-5 and J is TRBJ2-1; 10 nucleotides match TRBD2. Germline CDR1 reads MNHEY; CDR2 reads SVGAGI. The CDR3 loop spans 15 amino acids. V shed 6 bases, J shed 4 bases, and the junction held 6 bases outside the gene matches. The CDR3 region has the DNA TGTGCCAGCAGGAAAAGACTAGCGGGTTACAATGAGCAGTTCTTC. It codes for CASRKRLAGYNEQFF.

This clonotype was counted between two and nine times. This chain uses TRBV20-1 with TRBJ1-1; D remains ambiguous. Germline values: CDR1 DFQATT, CDR2 SNEGSKA (reference sequence). The CDR3 runs 14 residues. Trimming shortened V by 6 bases and J by 1 base, and 15 bases separated the two germline ends. CDR3 DNA sequence: TGCAGTGCGCCTAAGGAGGGCAGGAACACTGAAGCTTTCTTT. Amino acids: CSAPKEGRNTEAFF.

This clonotype was counted between two and nine times. This sequence joins TRBV25-1 and TRBJ2-1; the D call may be TRBD1 or TRBD2 (6 bases each). CDR3 length: 15 residues. CDR1 and CDR2 from the germline V gene are MGHDK and SYGVNS. Between the trimmed V and J ends, which lost 4 bases and 0 bases, there was a span of 10 bases. CDR3 loop: CASSGGAYSYNEQFF. Written as DNA, the CDR3 is TGTGCCAGCAGTGGGGGGGCCTACTCCTACAATGAGCAGTTCTTC.

This clonotype was observed a handful of times. The genes are TRBV5-6 and TRBJ2-5; D is perhaps TRBD1 (5 bases). V dropped 2 bases and J dropped 4 bases, with 18 bases sitting between them. This CDR3 has 16 amino acids. Germline CDR1 reads SGHDT; CDR2 reads YYEEEE. The CDR3 region has the DNA TGTGCCAGCAGCTTCCCCACAGGTCGGACCCGAGAGACCCAGTACTTC. This encodes CASSFPTGRTRETQYF.